This T cell receptor beta chain came from a study of persistence of HIV-infected CD4 T cells. Study in general: A median of around 8 years of suppressive ART preceded sampling. Study-level points and caveats: CMV- and Gag-responding cells had lower TCRbeta richness than CD3/CD28-responding cells.

The CDR3 runs 14 residues. Germline loops: CDR1 LGHNA, CDR2 YSLEER. The V end lost 3 bases, the J end lost 6 bases, and 15 bases lay between the germline ends. Turning to this clone: The antigen is not known.

Nonspecific anti-CD3/anti-CD28 bead stimulation represents the broad CD4+ T cell repertoire. Sorting of responding CD4+ T cells relied on upregulated CD40 ligand together with CD69. The immunoSEQ assay was version 4, run in survey mode. Genomic DNA was diluted to 10 ng/uL, up to 1 ug per sample. The method was immunoSEQ multiplex PCR; TCRdb's version includes in-frame clones alone and lacks a portion of them. The sample lists 35,000 to 40,000 clones, roughly 87% occurring once. The chain is built from TRBV4-3 and TRBJ2-7, with a tentative D call TRBD1 (6 bases). This clonotype was sampled from an adult man with HIV who was CMV-seropositive. This material consisted of CD4+ T cells sorted from PBMCs after approximately 18-hour stimulation, taken from a patient who received antiretroviral therapy. The CDR3 spells CASSHSTATGEQYF. Here the CDR3 DNA reads TGCGCCAGCAGCCACTCCACTGCGACAGGCGAGCAGTACTTC.